These 15 T cell receptor beta chains share one sample of origin, sequenced in a study of early T cells in non-severe SARS-CoV-2 infection. Each CDR3 protein gets one entry after TCRdb re-called the 5' RACE reads with MiXCR. Here the sample spans fewer than 35,000 distinct CDR3 sequences, roughly 4.4% being singletons. Sequencing was performed on whole blood. The origin of the receptors is an adult who was a healthcare worker with PCR-confirmed SARS-CoV-2 infection or an uninfected control (not recorded which).

The chain has TRBV13 and TRBJ2-2; D is unclear. V shed 8 bases and J shed 4 bases, with 11 bases lying between them. CDR1 and CDR2 from the germline V gene are PRHDT and FYEKMQ (reference sequence). CDR3 length equals 13 residues. The DNA for the CDR3 is TGTGCCAGCTTATTCAGAACCACCGGGGAGCTGTTTTTT. Translation: CASLFRTTGELFF. Full variable domain (remainder filled in from reference TRBV13 and TRBJ2-2): AAGVIQSPRHLIKEKRETATLKCYPIPRHDTVYWYQQGPGQDPQFLISFYEKMQSDKGSIPDRFSAQQFSDYHSELNMSSLELGDSALYFCASLFRTTGELFFGEGSRLTVL.

This clonotype was recorded at least ten times. The chain recombines TRBV16 with TRBJ2-7, with D hard to call. The CDR3 length is 13 residues. Trimming shortened V by 1 base and J by 1 base, and 5 bases separated the two germline ends. CDR1 and CDR2 from the germline V gene are KGHSY and FQNENV. In DNA, the CDR3 is TGTGCCAGCAGCCAATTCGATTCCTACGAGCAGTACGTC. Encoded protein: CASSQFDSYEQYV.

At least ten counts were recorded for this clonotype. The gene calls are TRBV7-3 and TRBJ2-3; a possible D gene is TRBD1 (5 bases). Germline CDR1 reads SGHTA; CDR2 reads FQGTGA. This CDR3 has 16 amino acids. The V gene lost 5 bases and the J gene lost 0 bases, with 15 bases spanning the gap. For the CDR3, the DNA is TGTGCCAGCAGCCTAAGGGGTGACGCTAGCACAGATACGCAGTATTTT. It specifies CASSLRGDASTDTQYF.

The J gene is TRBJ2-1, the V gene TRBV12-3 or TRBV12-4; 12 bases agree with TRBD2. The V gene end was trimmed by 0 bases and the J gene end by 8 bases; junction bases not matched to a gene: 5. CDR3 length: 16 residues. CDR3 sequence reads: CASSLASSGRADEQFF. CDR3 in DNA: TGTGCCAGCAGTTTAGCGTCTAGCGGGAGGGCCGATGAGCAGTTCTTC.

This clonotype came up a few times. The chain joins TRBV29-1 to TRBJ2-1; tentatively, D is TRBD2 (6 bases). The CDR3 is made up of 16 amino acids. V lost 6 bases, J lost 3 bases, and 21 bases lay in between. CDR1 and CDR2 (germline): SQVTM, ANQGSEA. The CDR3, as DNA: TGCAGCGTCACCGGGACTCCAAATCACTACTACAATGAGCAGTTCTTC. This codes for CSVTGTPNHYYNEQFF.

V usage is TRBV6-2 or TRBV6-3 and J usage is TRBJ2-7, with D possibly TRBD1 on 7 matching bases. Trimming removed 7 bases at V and 4 bases at J, with 20 bases between. Germline CDR1 reads MNHEY; CDR2 reads SVGEGT. The CDR3 has 15 residues. CDR3 sequence reads: CASTQVEGANYEQYF. DNA for the CDR3: TGTGCCAGCACTCAGGTGGAGGGGGCGAATTACGAGCAGTACTTC.

The chain has TRBV20-1 and TRBJ2-3; D gene unclear. This CDR3 region has 14 residues. V was shortened by 1 base and J by 5 bases, with 13 bases between the two germline ends. The germline V gene encodes CDR1 DFQATT and CDR2 SNEGSKA (reference sequence). The CDR3 loop reads CSARARRNQDTQYF. CDR3 nucleotide sequence: TGCAGTGCTAGAGCGAGACGGAACCAAGATACGCAGTATTTT.

This clonotype was seen a handful of times. V gene TRBV7-2 combines with J gene TRBJ2-5; possibly TRBD2 for D (6 bases). Germline CDR1 reads SGHTA; CDR2 reads FQGNSA. The CDR3 consists of 16 residues. V lost 1 base and J lost 7, with 19 bases in between. CDR3 nucleotide sequence: TGTGCCAGCAGCTTAGAATCGGGCGGAGGGAAGCTGACCCAGTACTTC. As protein: CASSLESGGGKLTQYF.

This clonotype was found many times. The rearrangement joins TRBV12-3 or TRBV12-4 to TRBJ1-5, with 7 bases matching TRBD1. V lost 6 bases, J lost 3 bases, and 8 bases stayed unmatched. The CDR3 contains 15 residues. In nucleotides, the CDR3 is TGTGCCAGCAGCCGTACAGGGGCAGTCAATCAGCCCCAGCATTTT. Its protein is CASSRTGAVNQPQHF.

The gene calls are TRBV15 and TRBJ2-3; unclear D gene. V was cut by 1 base and J by 4 bases, with 6 bases left in between. Germline V CDR1 and CDR2: LNHNV, YYDKDF (reference sequence). The CDR3 extends over 13 amino acids. CDR3 loop: CATSRGSSDTQYF. In DNA, the CDR3 is TGTGCCACCAGCAGAGGCAGCTCAGATACGCAGTATTTT.

This clonotype was detected ten times or more. J is TRBJ2-3 and V is TRBV4-2; D is undetermined. V was cut by 1 base and J by 4 bases, with 9 bases left in between. Germline CDR1 LGHNA, CDR2 YNFKEQ. The CDR3 runs to 14 residues. In DNA form, the CDR3 reads TGTGCCAGCAGCCAAGCAGCGTCCGCAGATACGCAGTATTTT. Translation: CASSQAASADTQYF.

Many counts were recorded for this clonotype. The chain is built from TRBV5-1 and TRBJ2-1, with 7 bases fitting TRBD1. This CDR3 has 16 residues. J was trimmed by 4 bases and V by 3 bases; bases with no gene match: 10. Germline lookup yields CDR1 SGHRS and CDR2 YFSETQ. The CDR3 is CASSSNSGTAYNEQFF. Written as DNA, the CDR3 is TGCGCCAGCAGCTCGAATTCCGGGACAGCGTACAATGAGCAGTTCTTC.

This clonotype is categorized as medium-sized (0.01 to 0.1%). The J gene is TRBJ2-5, the V gene TRBV4-3, with 10 bases that match TRBD2. The CDR3 is made up of 21 amino acids. J lost 1 base, V lost 1 base, and 18 bases had no gene match. Germline assignment: CDR1 LGHNA and CDR2 YSLEER. The CDR3 DNA reads TGCGCCAGCAGCCAAGTCGTAAGGCGGGAATTAGCGGGGGGACCCCAAGAGACCCAGTACTTC. This gives the protein CASSQVVRRELAGGPQETQYF.

This clonotype showed up many times. The chain is built from TRBV7-9 and TRBJ2-1; 8 nucleotides align to TRBD2. V shed 5 bases and J 5 bases; nucleotides not matched to a gene: 11. Germline V gives CDR1 SEHNR, CDR2 FQNEAQ (reference sequence). The CDR3 is made up of 16 amino acids. CDR3 sequence (DNA): TGTGCCAGCAGCCCGCTGGGACTAGAGTCAAACAATGAGCAGTTCTTC. Amino acids: CASSPLGLESNNEQFF.

The chain has TRBV12-3 or TRBV12-4 and TRBJ2-4; D gene ambiguous. Trimming removed 3 bases from V and 15 bases from J, with 15 bases in between. The CDR3 contains 12 residues. The CDR3 DNA follows: TGTGCCAGCAGTTTGGCAGTAACGTCTCCGTACTTC. This gives the protein CASSLAVTSPYF.